These T cell receptor beta chains were read from a single sample in a study of cytomegalovirus exposure and HLA in healthy donors. Clones were read by immunoSEQ multiplex PCR, and TCRdb kept only the in-frame ones, dropping some. In the table there are under 150,000 clones, 77% of which are singletons. The sequenced material came from PBMCs. The receptors shown here come from a woman between 50 and 59 years old in good health and CMV-seronegative. CDR3s include the opening cysteine and the closing phenylalanine or tryptophan. Fields, in order: V gene, J gene, D gene, clone size, CDR3 protein, CDR3 DNA. D genes are given only for firm matches. Not all rows give a size; the values are once, few, many and, for expanded clones, a class.

>TRBV6-1|TRBJ1-2|-|-
CASTPDSYGYTF
TGTGCCAGCACCCCGGACAGCTATGGCTACACCTTC
>TRBV4-1|TRBJ1-5|-|-
CASSQGKGGVYGNQPQHF
TGCGCCAGCAGCCAAGGGAAGGGGGGGGTTTACGGCAATCAGCCCCAGCATTTT
>TRBV5-1|TRBJ2-6|-|-
CASSLDGQLHSGANVLTF
TGCGCCAGCAGCTTGGACGGACAGCTTCACTCTGGGGCCAACGTCCTGACTTTC
>TRBV4-3|TRBJ2-2|-|-
CASSQEWVRVGGELFF
TGCGCCAGCAGCCAAGAATGGGTACGGGTAGGCGGGGAGCTGTTTTTT
>TRBV28|TRBJ2-2|TRBD2|-
CASSYERGRDTGELFF
TGTGCCAGCAGTTACGAGCGGGGGAGAGACACCGGGGAGCTGTTTTTT
>TRBV28|TRBJ1-3|-|-
CASSPMVPFSDTGNTIYF
TGTGCCAGCAGTCCGATGGTCCCTTTCAGTGATACTGGAAACACCATATATTTT
>TRBV29-1|TRBJ1-1|-|-
CSAMGGNTEAFF
TGCAGCGCAATGGGGGGGAACACTGAAGCTTTCTTT
>TRBV11-2|TRBJ2-7|TRBD2|few
CASSFIAGGRSYEQYF
TGTGCCAGCAGCTTCATAGCGGGGGGCCGTTCCTACGAGCAGTACTTC
>TRBV5-4|TRBJ2-3|-|-
CASSLQGNTQYF
TGTGCCAGCAGCTTACAGGGAAATACGCAGTATTTT
>TRBV12-5|TRBJ1-1|TRBD1|-
CASGLGQGIGWANTEAFF
TGTGCTAGTGGTTTGGGACAGGGGATAGGGTGGGCGAACACTGAAGCTTTCTTT
>TRBV7-9|TRBJ2-7|TRBD1|-
CASSSYNRDRAEQYF
TGTGCCAGCAGCTCCTACAACCGGGACAGGGCCGAGCAGTACTTC
>TRBV27|TRBJ2-5|TRBD1|-
CASSKTGVGQETQYF
TGTGCCAGCAGTAAAACAGGGGTAGGACAAGAGACCCAGTACTTC
>TRBV14|TRBJ2-1|TRBD2|-
CASSHKLAGGQNEQFF
TGTGCCAGCAGCCACAAACTAGCGGGGGGTCAAAATGAGCAGTTCTTC
>TRBV7-9|TRBJ2-7|-|few
CASSSSGTSYEQYF
TGTGCCAGCAGCTCCTCCGGGACATCTTACGAGCAGTACTTC
>TRBV7-9|TRBJ1-2|-|-
CASSPMGPRFTGGYTF
TGTGCCAGCAGCCCCATGGGGCCGCGTTTCACGGGTGGCTACACCTTC
>TRBV2|TRBJ2-5|-|few
CASTDYTTQYF
TGTGCCAGCACGGACTACACGACCCAGTACTTC
>TRBV2|TRBJ2-7|TRBD2|-
CASSEVAGGTSEQYF
TGTGCCAGCAGTGAAGTGGCGGGGGGGACGAGCGAGCAGTACTTC
>TRBV11-3|TRBJ2-1|TRBD2|-
CASSLGGTSGEQFF
TGTGCCAGCAGCTTAGGAGGGACTAGCGGAGAACAGTTCTTC
>TRBV15|TRBJ2-5|-|-
CATSSLPQETQYF
TGTGCCACCAGCAGTCTCCCACAGGAGACCCAGTACTTC
>TRBV4-2|TRBJ2-2|-|-
CASSQDLGEGAGELFF
TGTGCCAGCAGCCAAGATCTAGGGGAAGGGGCCGGGGAGCTGTTTTTT
>TRBV6-6|TRBJ2-1|TRBD1|-
CASSHFPGTGGNEQFF
TGTGCCAGCAGTCACTTCCCCGGGACAGGGGGCAATGAGCAGTTCTTC
>TRBV6-6|TRBJ1-4|TRBD1|few
CASSKRTGGPGEKLFF
TGTGCCAGCAGTAAGCGGACAGGGGGTCCGGGAGAAAAACTGTTTTTT
>TRBV28|TRBJ2-1|TRBD2|-
CASSLTSGGPWNEQFF
TGTGCCAGCAGTTTGACTAGCGGGGGACCTTGGAATGAGCAGTTCTTC
>TRBV30|TRBJ1-6|TRBD1|-
CAWSGETGESPLHF
TGTGCCTGGAGTGGTGAGACAGGGGAGTCACCCCTCCACTTT
>TRBV5-1|TRBJ2-2|TRBD2|-
CASSLGTGGDFGGELFF
TGCGCCAGCAGCCTGGGAACGGGGGGGGACTTCGGCGGGGAGCTGTTTTTT
>TRBV2|TRBJ1-2|-|few
CASRREAGYGYTF
TGTGCCAGCAGGAGGGAGGCGGGCTATGGCTACACCTTC
>TRBV5-4|TRBJ2-7|TRBD1|-
CASSLIGPGTGWYEQYF
TGTGCCAGCAGCTTGATAGGCCCCGGGACAGGGTGGTACGAGCAGTACTTC
>TRBV6-5|TRBJ2-3|-|-
CASSYSRVDTQYF
TGTGCCAGCAGTTACTCTCGGGTGGATACGCAGTATTTT
>TRBV6-5|TRBJ1-5|TRBD1|once
CASKINRGLGQPQHF
TGTGCCAGCAAAATAAACAGGGGGCTAGGTCAGCCCCAGCATTTT
>TRBV7-8|TRBJ2-7|-|-
CASRKSGVGYEQYF
TGTGCCAGCAGAAAATCGGGGGTGGGCTACGAGCAGTACTTC
>TRBV5-4|TRBJ1-1|-|-
CASSRDTEEAFF
TGTGCCAGCAGCCGCGATACAGAGGAAGCTTTCTTT
>TRBV6-6|TRBJ2-2|-|-
CASSPVGELFF
TGTGCCAGCAGCCCAGTCGGGGAGCTGTTTTTT
>TRBV25-1|TRBJ1-2|TRBD1|few
CASSDTGQGDAGYTF
TGTGCCAGCAGTGATACGGGACAGGGGGATGCTGGCTACACCTTC
>TRBV27|TRBJ1-4|TRBD1|-
CASSLTGTGYEKLFF
TGTGCCAGCAGTTTAACCGGGACAGGGTATGAAAAACTGTTTTTT
>TRBV28|TRBJ1-2|-|-
CASSPGETLYGYTF
TGTGCCAGCAGTCCTGGGGAGACCCTATATGGCTACACCTTC
>TRBV29-1|TRBJ1-6|TRBD1|-
CSARTGGTSPLHF
TGCAGCGCCCGGACAGGGGGCACTTCACCCCTCCACTTT
>TRBV5-8|TRBJ1-1|TRBD1|once
CASSLTGYMNTEAFF
TGTGCCAGCAGCCTGACAGGGTACATGAACACTGAAGCTTTCTTT
>TRBV28|TRBJ1-6|-|-
CASSLYEGNSPLHF
TGTGCCAGCAGTTTATACGAGGGAAACTCACCCCTCCACTTT
>TRBV4-1|TRBJ2-1|-|few
CASSQESRGNIRLNHEQFF
TGCGCCAGCAGCCAAGAATCTCGGGGGAATATCCGCCTAAATCATGAGCAGTTCTTC
>TRBV4-2|TRBJ1-5|TRBD1|few
CASSQDRGGQPQHF
TGTGCCAGCAGCCAGGACAGGGGCGGTCAGCCCCAGCATTTT
>TRBV4-3|TRBJ2-1|TRBD2|-
CASSDLAGDSYNEQFF
TGCGCCAGCAGCGACCTAGCGGGGGATTCCTACAATGAGCAGTTCTTC
>TRBV2|TRBJ2-7|-|-
CASSPNLQGYEQYF
TGTGCCAGCAGTCCCAATCTACAGGGCTACGAGCAGTACTTC
>TRBV2|TRBJ2-7|-|-
CASSEEQDTYEQYF
TGTGCCAGCAGTGAAGAACAGGATACCTACGAGCAGTACTTC
>TRBV6-1|TRBJ1-1|-|-
CASRTVLHMNTEAFF
TGTGCCAGTCGGACAGTCCTCCACATGAACACTGAAGCTTTCTTT
>TRBV7-2|TRBJ1-5|-|-
CASSLALRNQPQHF
TGTGCCAGCAGCTTAGCGCTCAGGAATCAGCCCCAGCATTTT
>TRBV10-2|TRBJ2-7|TRBD1|once
CASSEASQGAAWEQYF
TGCGCCAGCAGTGAGGCCTCACAGGGGGCGGCGTGGGAGCAGTACTTC
>TRBV27|TRBJ2-2|TRBD2|-
CASWGLAGALTGELFF
TGTGCCAGCTGGGGTCTAGCGGGGGCCCTCACCGGGGAGCTGTTTTTT
>TRBV7-6|TRBJ2-7|-|-
CASSLRPDWGVRSYEQYF
TGTGCCAGCAGCTTACGTCCTGATTGGGGGGTACGAAGCTACGAGCAGTACTTC
>TRBV5-1|TRBJ2-2|TRBD2|-
CASSLVAGLSNTGELFF
TGCGCCAGCAGCTTGGTAGCGGGCCTTTCGAACACCGGGGAGCTGTTTTTT
>TRBV6-6|TRBJ1-1|-|few
CASSLEGGVAFF
TGTGCCAGCAGCCTAGAGGGGGGGGTAGCTTTCTTT
>TRBV12-5|TRBJ1-1|-|-
CASGLTGNTEAFF
TGTGCTAGTGGTTTGACAGGTAACACTGAAGCTTTCTTT
>TRBV12-5|TRBJ2-1|-|-
CASGLEANEQFF
TGTGCTAGTGGTTTGGAAGCGAATGAGCAGTTCTTC
>TRBV10-2|TRBJ1-2|TRBD1|-
CASSPGQGGYGYTF
TGCGCCAGCAGTCCGGGACAGGGCGGCTATGGCTACACCTTC
>TRBV10-3|TRBJ2-5|TRBD2|-
CAISSSGGEQETQYF
TGTGCCATCAGCTCTAGCGGGGGGGAACAAGAGACCCAGTACTTC